The T cell receptor (beta chain) under discussion was sequenced for a study of cytomegalovirus exposure and HLA in healthy donors. Overall study context: Among the 398 donors who were genotyped, around 77% fell in the genetic ancestry cluster that is associated with self-reported Caucasian donors.

About this clone: What it recognizes is unknown.

Losses at the gene ends were 3 bases for V and 3 bases for J; bases not matched to a gene: 1. Germline loops: CDR1 SQVTM, CDR2 ANQGSEA. The CDR3 sequence is 13 residues long. Study-level findings and limits: Some segments of the V type, notably TRBV6-2 and TRBV6-3, were excluded as indistinguishable.

Primers: 60 Vbeta forward and 13 Jbeta reverse. Generated by immunoSEQ multiplex PCR, the TCRdb table keeps only in-frame clones and is missing some. The sample has approximately 170,000 clones, around 78% seen once. Input material: PBMCs. The clonotype comes from a woman in her thirties or forties in good health and CMV-seronegative. The rearrangement links TRBV29-1 to TRBJ2-1, with 8 bases lining up with TRBD1. CDR3 sequence: CSVDRGHYNEQFF. CDR3 coding DNA: TGCAGCGTTGACAGGGGGCACTACAATGAGCAGTTCTTC.